The 16 T cell receptor beta chains below all came from one sample that was sequenced in a study of cytomegalovirus exposure and HLA in healthy donors. PCR employed 60 Vbeta and 13 Jbeta primers. Here immunoSEQ multiplex PCR was the method, and the copy in TCRdb shows in-frame clones only, minus some. The table records 80,000 or so clones, over 65% of them present only once. Sequences were obtained from PBMCs. These receptors came from a man aged 30-40 years in good health and CMV-seropositive.

A word on this clone: An end of the junction differs from the germline gene, which may be a read error. This chain connects TRBV2 to TRBJ1-2; TRBD1 aligns across 7 bases. This CDR3 is built from 13 residues. Germline CDR1 SNHLY, CDR2 FYNNEI. CDR3 sequence reads: CASSEDRAYGYTF. CDR3 DNA sequence: TGTGCCAGCAGCGAAGACAGGGCCTATGGCTACACCTTC.

V gene TRBV7-2 combines with J gene TRBJ1-5; perhaps TRBD1 as D (5 bases). The length of the CDR3 is 14 residues. From germline, CDR1 is SGHTA and CDR2 FQGNSA. V gave up 5 bases and J gave up 1 base, with 9 bases separating them. The CDR3 region is CASSAQVSNQPQHF. The CDR3 DNA reads as TGTGCCAGCAGCGCACAGGTGAGCAATCAGCCCCAGCATTTT.

The chain recombines TRBV29-1 with TRBJ2-2; D is possibly TRBD2 (6 bases). In germline, CDR1 is SQVTM, CDR2 ANQGSEA. CDR3 size: 14 residues. The V end was cut by 4 bases, the J end by 4 bases, with 13 bases between. CDR3 nucleotides: TGCAGCGTTGCTGGGGGGTCGATCACCGGGGAGCTGTTTTTT. Its translation is CSVAGGSITGELFF.

The chain is built from TRBV4-2 and TRBJ2-5; D unresolved. Germline CDR1 reads LGHNA; CDR2 reads YNFKEQ. V lost 0 bases, J lost 4 bases, and 12 bases lay in between. The CDR3 contains 15 residues. CDR3 nucleotide sequence: TGTGCCAGCAGCCAAGATGAGGAGAGATCAGAGACCCAGTACTTC. Translation: CASSQDEERSETQYF.

V is TRBV5-1 and J is TRBJ1-6; 8 bases align to TRBD1. This CDR3 is 17 amino acids long. V lost 3 bases to trimming and J lost 6 bases; unmatched junction nucleotides: 11. CDR1 is SGHRS and CDR2 is YFSETQ in the germline V gene. The CDR3 DNA is TGCGCCAGCAGCTCGAGGGGGCAGGGGGCCTCTAATTCACCCCTCCACTTT. Protein sequence: CASSSRGQGASNSPLHF.

V is TRBV19 and J is TRBJ2-3; TRBD2 agrees at 9 bases. Germline lookup yields CDR1 LNHDA and CDR2 SQIVND (reference sequence). The CDR3 totals 14 residues. Trimming cost V 5 bases and J 3 bases; bases outside gene matches: 3. The CDR3 DNA reads TGTGCCAGTAGTTTTCTAGCGGGGACAGATACGCAGTATTTT. This translates into CASSFLAGTDTQYF.

The V call is TRBV10-3, the J call TRBJ1-5, with 7 bases that match TRBD1. Looked up from germline, CDR1 is ENHRY and CDR2 is SYGVKD. The CDR3 has 13 residues. V was pared by 11 bases and J by 5 bases, with 9 bases of the junction left unmatched. The CDR3 bases are TGTGCCGCCAGACAGGGTACGGATCAGCCCCAGCATTTT. Its translation: CAARQGTDQPQHF.

This clone was recorded a few times. At one end the junction does not follow the germline gene, possibly because of a read error. The V and J genes are TRBV15 and TRBJ1-5; weak D call: TRBD1 (6 bases). The CDR3 contains 15 residues. The germline CDR1 and CDR2 sequences are LNHNV and YYDKDF (reference sequence). For the CDR3, the DNA is TGTGCCACCAGCAGAGATCCGGACAGCAATCAGCCCCAGAATTTT. It is translated as CATSRDPDSNQPQNF.

The chain recombines TRBV21-1 with TRBJ2-5; TRBD1 was called by the table and not checked on the DNA. TRBV21-1 is given as a pseudogene. The CDR3 length is 18 residues. DNA for the CDR3: TGTGCCAGCAGCAAAGTTTGTTTTAGGACAGGGATGGAGGAGACCCAGTACTTC. Amino acids: CASSKVCFRTGMEETQYF.

The CDR3 is CASSVWGGNQPQHF. Written as DNA, the CDR3 is TGTGCCAGCAGCGTTTGGGGGGGCAATCAGCCCCAGCATTTT. The chain links TRBV9 to TRBJ1-5; TRBD1 might be the D (5 bases). Germline assignment: CDR1 SGDLS and CDR2 YYNGEE. The CDR3 is 14 amino acids. Trimming left V 2 bases short and J 2 bases short, with 8 bases between.

This clone was detected only a few times. The chain carries TRBV27 and TRBJ2-1; 10 nucleotides match TRBD2. This CDR3 has 16 amino acids. In germline, CDR1 is MNHEY, CDR2 SMNVEV (reference sequence). V gave up 3 bases and J gave up 4 bases; unmatched junction bases: 6. CDR3 in amino acids: CASSFLTSGHYNEQFF. The CDR3, as DNA: TGTGCCAGCAGTTTCCTGACTAGCGGGCATTACAATGAGCAGTTCTTC.

In nucleotides, the CDR3 is TGTGCCAGCAGGGAACAGGGCGATCAGCCCCAGCATTTT. It codes for CASREQGDQPQHF. This chain uses TRBV28 with TRBJ1-5, with D possibly TRBD1 on 6 matching bases. CDR1 and CDR2 (germline): MDHEN, SYDVKM. Trimming removed 6 bases from V and 5 bases from J, with 11 bases in between. The length of the CDR3 is 13 residues.

V is TRBV7-9 and J is TRBJ1-4; D unresolved. V lost 6 bases, J lost 8 bases, and 19 bases lay in between. This CDR3 has 15 residues. CDR1 and CDR2 from the germline V gene are SEHNR and FQNEAQ (reference sequence). The CDR3, as DNA: TGTGCCAGCAGTCGTCTCATGGGCATTGGAGAAAAACTGTTTTTT. It translates to CASSRLMGIGEKLFF.

V gene TRBV7-9 combines with J gene TRBJ1-1, with D tentatively TRBD1 (5 bases). The CDR3 contains 14 residues. Deletions cut 0 bases from V and 5 bases from J, with 10 bases between. Germline CDR1 reads SEHNR; CDR2 reads FQNEAQ (reference sequence). DNA of the CDR3: TGTGCCAGCAGCTTAGCCAGGGAAGGAACTGAAGCTTTCTTT. Translating it yields CASSLAREGTEAFF.

Only a few counts were recorded for this clone. The sample holds other DNA sequences that translate to the same CDR3. The gene calls are TRBV28 and TRBJ1-1; perhaps TRBD1 as D (6 bases). Trimming pared 6 bases from V and 5 bases from J, leaving 13 bases between. CDR1 is MDHEN, CDR2 SYDVKM, per germline. This CDR3 spans 13 amino acids. CDR3 sequence: CASSLTGYTEAFF. CDR3 in DNA: TGTGCCAGCAGCCTCACAGGGTATACTGAAGCTTTCTTT. Supplemented by reference TRBV28 and TRBJ1-1, the full variable domain reads DVKVTQSSRYLVKRTGEKVFLECVQDMDHENMFWYRQDPGLGLRLIYFSYDVKMKEKGDIPEGYSVSREKKERFSLILESASTNQTSMYLCASSLTGYTEAFFGQGTRLTVV.

The V gene is TRBV15, the J gene TRBJ2-7; 8 nucleotides agree with TRBD1. Trimming at V came to 3 bases and at J to 3 bases, leaving 4 bases not matched to a gene. Germline lookup yields CDR1 LNHNV and CDR2 YYDKDF (reference sequence). This CDR3 is built from 14 residues. This chain's CDR3 is CATSRGQDHYEQYF. The CDR3 coding sequence is TGTGCCACCAGCAGGGGACAGGACCACTACGAGCAGTACTTC.